The T cell receptor beta chain under discussion was sequenced for a study of cytomegalovirus exposure and HLA in healthy donors. General study points: Only CMV serostatus was available as immune exposure information.

CDR1 and CDR2 from the germline V gene are MNHEY and SVGAGI. The CDR3 totals 16 residues. The V end was cut by 0 bases, the J end by 2 bases, with 13 bases between. A multiplex PCR was run with 60 Vbeta primers and 13 Jbeta primers. The method was immunoSEQ multiplex PCR; TCRdb's version includes in-frame clones alone and lacks a portion of them. The sample holds about 180,000 clones, more than 65% seen once. The sample holds one count of this clone. What it binds is unknown. Material: PBMCs. V usage is TRBV6-5 and J usage is TRBJ1-2; D might be TRBD1 (5 bases). This TCR came from a woman in her forties or fifties in good health and CMV-seronegative. The CDR3 DNA sequence: TGTGCCAGCAGTTACTCGGGGGGAGGGATGAACTATGGCTACACCTTC. Translated: CASSYSGGGMNYGYTF.